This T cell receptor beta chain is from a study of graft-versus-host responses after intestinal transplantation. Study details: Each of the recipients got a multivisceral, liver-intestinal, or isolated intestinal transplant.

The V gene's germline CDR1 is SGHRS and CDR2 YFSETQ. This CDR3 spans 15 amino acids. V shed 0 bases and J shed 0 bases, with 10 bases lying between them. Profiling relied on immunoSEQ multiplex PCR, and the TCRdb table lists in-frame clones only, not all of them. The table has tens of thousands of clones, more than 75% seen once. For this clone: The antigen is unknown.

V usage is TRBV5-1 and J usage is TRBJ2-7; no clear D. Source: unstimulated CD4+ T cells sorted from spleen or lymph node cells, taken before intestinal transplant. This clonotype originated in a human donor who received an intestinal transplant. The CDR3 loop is CASSLGPSSSYEQYF. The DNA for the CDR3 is TGCGCCAGCAGCTTGGGTCCCTCTAGCTCCTACGAGCAGTACTTC.